This TCR beta chain was captured in a study of blood T cell repertoires in COVID-19. Study details: Acute-phase and convalescent COVID-19 samples originated in the United States, Italy and Spain. The cDNA or gDNA used as material had been derived from T cells, B-cell-depleted T cells, or PBMCs.

Patients of the Seattle cohort, enrolled during active infection, were followed longitudinally. The CDR3 contains 14 residues. V lost 2 bases, J lost 16 bases, and 12 bases stayed unmatched. The germline gives CDR1 SGHRS, CDR2 YFSETQ. Under the authors' procedure: From reference gene primer amplification, estimates of nucleated cell counts were derived. Sequencing was performed with immunoSEQ multiplex PCR; in TCRdb, only in-frame clones are kept and a portion is missing. The V and J calls and the clone size are those of that table, but D and trimming were determined from the DNA. Of approximately 350,000 clones listed, around 88% were seen once; the top ten hold roughly 6.6%.

This TCR was sampled from a woman aged 60 to 75 with COVID-19, enrolled during active disease. The chain links TRBV5-1 to TRBJ1-6; 7 bases align to TRBD1. The sequenced material came from peripheral blood. The CDR3 protein is CASSLNPGGAKLHF. Here the CDR3 DNA reads TGCGCCAGCAGCTTAAACCCAGGGGGAGCCAAACTCCACTTT.